The TCR beta chain described here comes from a study of shared clonotypes between healthy human individuals. Study results and caveats: Among donors, sharing of clonotypes was expected to be affected by sequencing depth. Clonotypes that were shared across a handful of donors made up roughly 5% of naive CD4 clonotypes. Compared with clonotypes that all four donors shared, non-shared clonotypes had lower generation probabilities.

Assay used: immunoSEQ multiplex PCR; TCRdb lists only in-frame clones, some missing. The profile shows just over 2,000,000 clones, 95% of them singletons. This clone occurred once. Its antigen is still unknown. Trimming shortened V by 6 bases and J by 7 bases, and 10 bases separated the two germline ends. This CDR3 region has 13 residues. The germline V gene has CDR1 SGHTA and CDR2 FQGNSA. CD4+ cells underwent separation, giving CD45RA+ naive and CD45RA-negative memory subsets. The sample consisted of naive CD4+ T cells sorted from blood. Stated subset: CD45RA+ positively selected. This sequence originates from a man between 18 and 29 years old in good health. This chain links TRBV7-2 with TRBJ1-6; D is unresolved. The CDR3 reads CASRLGLNSPLHF. The CDR3 DNA is TGTGCCAGCAGGCTAGGCCTAAATTCACCCCTCCACTTT.